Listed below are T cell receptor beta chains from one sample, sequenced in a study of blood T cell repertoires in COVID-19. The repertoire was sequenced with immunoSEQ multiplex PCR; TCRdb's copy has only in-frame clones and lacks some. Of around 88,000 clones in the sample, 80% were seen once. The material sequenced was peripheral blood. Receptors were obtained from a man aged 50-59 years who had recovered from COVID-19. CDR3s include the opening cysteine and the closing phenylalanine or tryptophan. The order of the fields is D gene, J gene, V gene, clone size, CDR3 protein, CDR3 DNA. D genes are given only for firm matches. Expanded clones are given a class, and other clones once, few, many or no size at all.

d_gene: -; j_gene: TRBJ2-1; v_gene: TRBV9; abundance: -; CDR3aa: CASSLRGTYNEQFF; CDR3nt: TGTGCCAGCAGCCTCCGGGGGACCTACAATGAGCAGTTCTTC
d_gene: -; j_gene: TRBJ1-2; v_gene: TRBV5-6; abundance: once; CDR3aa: CASSLRGNLFANYGYTF; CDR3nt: TGTGCCAGCAGCTTGAGGGGTAATTTATTCGCTAACTATGGCTACACCTTC
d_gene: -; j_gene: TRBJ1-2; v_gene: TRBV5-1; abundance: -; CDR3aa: CASSVEQGRAGYTF; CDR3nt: TGCGCCAGCAGCGTGGAGCAGGGTCGGGCGGGCTACACCTTC
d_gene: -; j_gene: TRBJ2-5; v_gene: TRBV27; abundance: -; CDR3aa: CASSFNRRGQETQYF; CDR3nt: TGTGCCAGCAGTTTTAACCGCCGAGGTCAAGAGACCCAGTACTTC
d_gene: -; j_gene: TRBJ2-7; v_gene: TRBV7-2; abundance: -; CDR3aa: CASAPTDSSYEQYF; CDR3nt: TGTGCCAGCGCCCCCACAGACAGCTCCTACGAGCAGTACTTC
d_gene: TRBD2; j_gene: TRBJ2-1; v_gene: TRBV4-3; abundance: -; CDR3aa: CASSQDGREWNEQFF; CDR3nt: TGCGCCAGCAGCCAAGACGGGAGGGAATGGAATGAGCAGTTCTTC
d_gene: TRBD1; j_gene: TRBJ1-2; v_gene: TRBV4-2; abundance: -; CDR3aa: CASSPGQAILGYGYTF; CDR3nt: TGTGCCAGCAGCCCGGGACAGGCGATACTTGGATATGGCTACACCTTC
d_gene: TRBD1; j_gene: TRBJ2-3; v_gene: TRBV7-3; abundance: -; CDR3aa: CASSLQGAGDTQYF; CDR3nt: TGTGCCAGCAGCCTTCAGGGGGCGGGAGATACGCAGTATTTT
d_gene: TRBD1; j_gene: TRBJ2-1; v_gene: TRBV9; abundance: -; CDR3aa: CASSVLPQGANEQFF; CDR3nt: TGTGCCAGCAGCGTACTACCACAGGGGGCTAATGAGCAGTTCTTC
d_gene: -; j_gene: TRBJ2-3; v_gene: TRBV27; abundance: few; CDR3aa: CASSSEASGDTQYF; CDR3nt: TGTGCCAGCAGTTCCGAGGCGAGCGGGGATACGCAGTATTTT
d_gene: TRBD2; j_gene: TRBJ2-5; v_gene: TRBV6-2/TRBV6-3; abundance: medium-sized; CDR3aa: CASSISSGGAETQYF; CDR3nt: TGTGCCAGCAGTATATCTAGCGGGGGGGCAGAGACCCAGTACTTC
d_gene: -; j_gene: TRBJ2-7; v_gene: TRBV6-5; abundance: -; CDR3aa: CASSSDWNSYEQYF; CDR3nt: TGTGCCAGCAGTTCGGACTGGAACTCCTACGAGCAGTACTTC
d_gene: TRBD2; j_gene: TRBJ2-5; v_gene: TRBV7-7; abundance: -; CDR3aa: CASSPPGQRGYQETQYF; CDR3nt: TGTGCCAGCAGCCCCCCGGGCCAGCGGGGGTACCAAGAGACCCAGTACTTC
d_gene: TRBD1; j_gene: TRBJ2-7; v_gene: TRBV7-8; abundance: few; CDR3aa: CASSHGTGTISEQYF; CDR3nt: TGTGCCAGCAGCCATGGGACAGGGACGATCAGCGAGCAGTACTTC
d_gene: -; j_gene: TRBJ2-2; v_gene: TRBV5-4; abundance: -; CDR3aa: CASRLDSLLTGELFF; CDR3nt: TGTGCCAGCAGACTGGACAGTCTCCTCACCGGGGAGCTGTTTTTT
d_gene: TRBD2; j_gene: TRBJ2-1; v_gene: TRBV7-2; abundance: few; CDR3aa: CASSLTTSGSGEQFF; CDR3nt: TGTGCCAGCAGCTTGACGACTAGCGGGAGTGGAGAGCAGTTCTTC
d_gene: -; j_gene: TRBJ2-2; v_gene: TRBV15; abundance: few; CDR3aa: CATSRSPDSAEELFF; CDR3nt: TGTGCCACCAGCAGATCCCCAGATTCGGCGGAGGAGCTGTTTTTT
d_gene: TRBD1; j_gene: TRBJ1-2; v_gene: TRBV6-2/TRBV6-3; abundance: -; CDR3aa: CASSLLASPGTGYGGYTF; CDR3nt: TGTGCCAGCAGTTTACTTGCCAGTCCCGGGACAGGGTACGGTGGCTACACCTTC
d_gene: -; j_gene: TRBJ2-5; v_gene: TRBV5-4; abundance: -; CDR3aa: CASSGYGGQETQYF; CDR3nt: TGTGCCAGCAGTGGGTACGGGGGTCAAGAGACCCAGTACTTC
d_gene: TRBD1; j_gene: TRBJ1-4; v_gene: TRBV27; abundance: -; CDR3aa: CASSPGQGGNEKLFF; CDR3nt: TGTGCCAGCAGTCCTGGACAGGGGGGGAATGAAAAACTGTTTTTT
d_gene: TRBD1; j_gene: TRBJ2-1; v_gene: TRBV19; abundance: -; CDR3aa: CASSITGGDSYNEQFF; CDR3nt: TGTGCCAGTAGTATCACAGGGGGTGACTCCTACAATGAGCAGTTCTTC
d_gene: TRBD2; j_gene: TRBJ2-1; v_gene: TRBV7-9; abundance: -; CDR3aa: CASSSAGGEGSYNEQFF; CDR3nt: TGTGCCAGCAGCTCTGCTGGCGGGGAGGGGTCATACAATGAGCAGTTCTTC
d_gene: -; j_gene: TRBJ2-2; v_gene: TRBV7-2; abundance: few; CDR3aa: CASSLEVQQVKNTGELFF; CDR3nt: TGTGCCAGCAGCTTAGAAGTCCAACAGGTTAAGAACACCGGGGAGCTGTTTTTT